What follows describes a single T cell receptor beta chain. Its cognate antigen is unknown. This record comes from a study of T cell responses to AZD1222 COVID-19 vaccine. Study results and caveats: Clonal diversity was possibly underestimated, and the donors were mostly white British, with more females. Recipients of two AZD1222 doses showed rising Spike-specific TCR breadth and depth.

The germline CDR1 and CDR2 sequences are MNHEY and SVGEGT. There are 14 residues in the CDR3. Between the trimmed V and J ends, which lost 0 bases and 0 bases, there was a span of 4 bases. Generated by immunoSEQ multiplex PCR, the TCRdb table keeps only in-frame clones and is missing some. The table shows over 200,000 clones, with less than 95% occurring only once. The source is an adult who received the MenACWY meningococcal vaccine as a control. The sequenced sample was peripheral blood, obtained 28 days after the second dose of the MenACWY control vaccine. V is TRBV6-2 or TRBV6-3 and J is TRBJ2-3; D is ambiguous. CDR3 sequence reads: CASSYSTSTDTQYF. CDR3 nucleotides: TGTGCCAGCAGTTACTCGACTAGCACAGATACGCAGTATTTT.